The present T cell receptor beta chain was sequenced within a study of T cell responses to AZD1222 COVID-19 vaccine. Study outcomes and limitations: Nearly half of spike-specific TCRs reportedly target variant regions that are unmutated in the B.1.351 and B.1.1.7 variants.

With 5 bases clipped from V and 4 bases from J, the junction kept 6 bases outside the gene matches. This CDR3 is built from 16 residues. Germline V lookup: CDR1 ENHRY, CDR2 SYGVKD. About this clone itself: What it recognizes is unknown.

Libraries were prepared by immunoSEQ multiplex PCR; TCRdb keeps only in-frame clonotypes and omits some of them. The sample lists some 190,000 clones, roughly 92% occurring once. This specimen consisted of peripheral blood, obtained on day 0 of AZD1222 vaccination. The receptor was isolated from an adult in good health. The rearrangement joins TRBV10-3 to TRBJ2-3; 13 nucleotides agree with TRBD2. CDR3 sequence: CAISQTSGGAPDTQYF. The CDR3 DNA sequence: TGTGCCATCAGTCAAACTAGCGGGGGGGCTCCAGATACGCAGTATTTT.